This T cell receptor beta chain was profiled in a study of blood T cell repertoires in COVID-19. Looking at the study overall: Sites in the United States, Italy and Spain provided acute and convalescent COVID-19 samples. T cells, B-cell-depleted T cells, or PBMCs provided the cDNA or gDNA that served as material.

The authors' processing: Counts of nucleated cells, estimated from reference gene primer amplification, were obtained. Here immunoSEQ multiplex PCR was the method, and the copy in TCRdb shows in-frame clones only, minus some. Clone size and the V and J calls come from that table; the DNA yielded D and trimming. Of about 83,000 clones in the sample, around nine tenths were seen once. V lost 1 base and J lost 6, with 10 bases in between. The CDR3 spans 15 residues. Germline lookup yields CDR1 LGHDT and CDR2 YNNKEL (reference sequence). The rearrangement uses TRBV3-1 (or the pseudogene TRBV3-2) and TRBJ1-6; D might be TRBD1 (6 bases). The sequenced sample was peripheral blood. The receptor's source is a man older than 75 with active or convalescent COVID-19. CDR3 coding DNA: TGTGCCAGCAGCCAAGGGCCACAGGGTAATTCACCCCTCCACTTT. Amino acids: CASSQGPQGNSPLHF.